Reported below is one T cell receptor beta chain. The record originates from a study of cytomegalovirus exposure and HLA in healthy donors. PCR employed 60 Vbeta and 13 Jbeta primers. Data came from immunoSEQ multiplex PCR; TCRdb stores just in-frame clones and leaves some out. Of around 200,000 clones detected, around 83% appear once; the ten largest clones hold 1.4%. V gave up 5 bases and J gave up 1 base, with 14 bases separating them. CDR1 and CDR2 (germline): SGHTA, FQGNSA. The CDR3 covers 15 residues. This chain links TRBV7-2 with TRBJ1-1; D is ambiguous. This TCR was sampled from a girl between 5 and 17 years old in good health and CMV-seronegative. Material for sequencing was PBMCs. CDR3 nucleotide sequence: TGTGCCAGCAGCCTACGGGAGGCCGAGAACACTGAAGCTTTCTTT. Translated, it gives CASSLREAENTEAFF.